One sample yielded the 26 T cell receptor beta chains listed below, sequenced in a study of blood T cell repertoires in COVID-19. Assay: immunoSEQ multiplex PCR; the TCRdb copy retains only in-frame clones and omits some. The repertoire holds some 250,000 clones, with over 75% as singletons. The sequencing input was peripheral blood. The receptor source for this set is a woman in her twenties or thirties with acute or convalescent COVID-19.

This chain connects TRBV30 to TRBJ1-2; no clear D. CDR1 and CDR2 (germline): GTSNPN, SVGIG (reference sequence). V lost 3 bases, J lost 4 bases, and 12 bases lay in between. The CDR3 has 13 amino acids. The CDR3 region has the DNA TGTGCCTGGAGCGGTCAGGACTCCTATGGCTACACCTTC. The encoded protein is CAWSGQDSYGYTF.

In the case of this clone: Mismatch with germline at one junction end may stem from a read error. The chain carries TRBV19 and TRBJ2-1; 9 bases align to TRBD2. The CDR3 spans 16 residues. Germline CDR1 reads LNHDA; CDR2 reads SQIVND (reference sequence). The CDR3 DNA reads as TGTGCCAGTAGTATGGAGGGCGGGAGGGCCTTCGGTGAGCGGTTCTTC. Translated, it gives CASSMEGGRAFGERFF.

The rearrangement joins TRBV6-2 or TRBV6-3 to TRBJ2-7, with a weak D call TRBD2 (6 bases). The last part of the DNA fits TRBJ2-1 better; the J call may be wrong. This CDR3 is built from 14 residues. Looked up from germline, CDR1 is MNHEY and CDR2 is SVGEGT. The DNA for the CDR3 is TGTGCCAGCAGTTATCTTGGGCGGGGAAATGAGCAGTTCTTC. Protein sequence: CASSYLGRGNEQFF.

As to this clone: Other nucleotide sequences in the sample specify the same CDR3. CDR3 sequence: CASRKPGQGDEKLFF. CDR3 nucleotides: TGTGCCAGTAGAAAACCGGGACAGGGGGATGAAAAACTGTTTTTT. The rearrangement links TRBV19 to TRBJ1-4, with 11 bases that match TRBD1. J lost 6 bases, V lost 6 bases, and 6 bases had no gene match. Per germline, CDR1 LNHDA and CDR2 SQIVND (reference sequence). The CDR3 spans 15 residues.

The gene calls are TRBV7-9 and TRBJ1-3, with 8 bases lining up with TRBD1. The CDR3 spans 16 residues. Germline V CDR1 and CDR2: SEHNR, FQNEAQ (reference sequence). Trimming took 3 bases from V and 2 from J; bases not matched to a gene: 6. The chain's CDR3 is CASSFLDRVAGNTIYF. The CDR3, as DNA: TGTGCCAGCAGCTTTCTGGACAGGGTGGCTGGAAACACCATATATTTT.

J is TRBJ2-7 and V is TRBV6-5; D gene uncertain. V lost 4 bases and J lost 2, with 12 bases in between. CDR1 and CDR2 (germline): MNHEY, SVGAGI. CDR3 length: 14 amino acids. CDR3 residues: CASSSPESPYEQYF. The CDR3 coding sequence is TGTGCCAGCAGTTCCCCGGAGTCCCCCTACGAGCAGTACTTC.

The V and J genes are TRBV5-1 and TRBJ2-7, with 7 positions matching TRBD2. CDR3 length equals 19 residues. Trimming cost V 1 base and J 3 bases; bases outside gene matches: 19. The germline CDR1 and CDR2 sequences are SGHRS and YFSETQ. The CDR3 DNA is TGCGCCAGCAGCTTGTTCAGACCCAGTTTTCCGGGAGGTGTCTACGAGCAGTACTTC. Translation gives CASSLFRPSFPGGVYEQYF.

This chain uses TRBV7-9 with TRBJ2-2, with 7 bases matching TRBD2. The V segment lost 2 bases and the J segment 5 bases; nucleotides outside the gene matches: 5. The CDR3 has 15 amino acids. The germline V gene has CDR1 SEHNR and CDR2 FQNEAQ (reference sequence). Here the CDR3 DNA reads TGTGCCAGCAGCTTAATGGCGGGACTAACCGGGGAGCTGTTTTTT. Protein sequence: CASSLMAGLTGELFF. Based on the CDR3 plus reference TRBV7-9 and TRBJ2-2, the full variable domain is DTGVSQNPRHKITKRGQNVTFRCDPISEHNRLYWYRQTLGQGPEFLTYFQNEAQLEKSRLLSDRFSAERPKGSFSTLEIQRTEQGDSAMYLCASSLMAGLTGELFFGEGSRLTVL.

V gene TRBV5-1 combines with J gene TRBJ2-2; 12 bases are shared with TRBD2. Unmatched junction bases numbered 7, after V lost 1 base and J lost 3 bases. Germline CDR1 reads SGHRS; CDR2 reads YFSETQ. The CDR3 totals 18 residues. CDR3 nucleotide sequence: TGCGCCAGCAGCTTGAGTCTAGCGGGAGGGCCGGACACCGGGGAGCTGTTTTTT. As protein: CASSLSLAGGPDTGELFF.

This chain uses TRBV9 with TRBJ1-4; TRBD1 is a possible D gene (5 bases). The CDR3 is 17 residues long. The V gene lost 3 bases and the J gene lost 7 bases, with 22 bases spanning the gap. CDR1 is SGDLS, CDR2 YYNGEE, per germline. The CDR3 reads CASSETTGAGVGEKLFF. The CDR3 coding sequence is TGTGCCAGCAGCGAAACAACTGGGGCAGGTGTGGGTGAAAAACTGTTTTTT.

The genes are TRBV9 and TRBJ2-7; D perhaps matches TRBD2 (6 bases). V was shortened by 3 bases and J by 0 bases, with 13 bases between the two germline ends. Germline-derived CDR1 and CDR2 are SGDLS and YYNGEE. This CDR3 spans 15 amino acids. CDR3 DNA: TGTGCCAGCAGCGGGCCGGGGGAACGCTCCTACGAGCAGTACTTC. It is translated as CASSGPGERSYEQYF.

This clone came up once. The V call is TRBV9, the J call TRBJ2-2; D uncertain. Deletions cut 0 bases from V and 1 base from J, with 7 bases between. Germline CDR1 and CDR2: SGDLS and YYNGEE. The CDR3 consists of 15 residues. The CDR3, as DNA: TGTGCCAGCAGCGTAGGAGCCCGGAACACCGGGGAGCTGTTTTTT. Protein sequence: CASSVGARNTGELFF. The full variable domain, in which reference TRBV9 and TRBJ2-2 provide the parts outside the CDR3, is DSGVTQTPKHLITATGQRVTLRCSPRSGDLSVYWYQQSLDQGLQFLIQYYNGEERAKGNILERFSAQQFPDLHSELNLSSLELGDSALYFCASSVGARNTGELFFGEGSRLTVL.

This clone showed up just once. The chain recombines TRBV9 with TRBJ1-5; the D is unclear. V shed 3 bases and J shed 4 bases, with 11 bases lying between them. CDR3 length: 14 residues. Germline V gene data show CDR1 as SGDLS and CDR2 as YYNGEE. CDR3 bases: TGTGCCAGCAGCGGCGGCTCTCCTAATCAGCCCCAGCATTTT. Translating it yields CASSGGSPNQPQHF.

This clone turned up a few times. The chain is built from TRBV27 and TRBJ2-2; D not resolved. This CDR3 is built from 13 residues. V was shortened by 3 bases and J by 9 bases, with 11 bases between the two germline ends. Germline V gene data show CDR1 as MNHEY and CDR2 as SMNVEV (reference sequence). The CDR3 region is CASSLRMVWELFF. The DNA for the CDR3 is TGTGCCAGCAGTTTGAGGATGGTCTGGGAGCTGTTTTTT.

CDR3 loop: CASSTPLGTASVYGYTF. The CDR3 DNA reads as TGTGCCAGTAGTACACCCCTCGGGACAGCCTCCGTCTATGGCTACACCTTC. The rearrangement links TRBV19 to TRBJ1-2, with 7 bases identical to TRBD1. After removal of 4 bases from V and 4 bases from J, the junction contained 15 bases not matched to a gene. This CDR3 is 17 amino acids long. Per the germline V gene, CDR1 is LNHDA and CDR2 is SQIVND (reference sequence).

This clone was recorded only once. The chain uses TRBV15 and TRBJ1-2, with 8 bases matching TRBD1. V lost 3 bases, J lost 1 base, and 10 bases stayed unmatched. Germline CDR1 reads LNHNV; CDR2 reads YYDKDF (reference sequence). CDR3 length: 17 amino acids. The CDR3 DNA is TGTGCCACCAGCAGCCCGGTAAGGACAGGGTTTAACTATGGCTACACCTTC. Amino acid sequence: CATSSPVRTGFNYGYTF. Full variable domain (outside the CDR3, taken from reference TRBV15 and TRBJ1-2): DAMVIQNPRYQVTQFGKPVTLSCSQTLNHNVMYWYQQKSSQAPKLLFHYYDKDFNNEADTPDNFQSRRPNTSFCFLDIRSPGLGDTAMYLCATSSPVRTGFNYGYTFGSGTRLTVV.

This chain uses TRBV6-5 with TRBJ1-3, with unresolved D. The CDR3 sequence is 12 residues long. Germline CDR1 is MNHEY and CDR2 is SVGAGI. Trimming took off 6 bases at V and 3 bases at J, with 6 bases between the two ends. In nucleotides, the CDR3 is TGTGCCAGCAGGGGGAGTGGAAACACCATATATTTT. Protein product: CASRGSGNTIYF.

The rearrangement uses TRBV20-1 and TRBJ2-3, with 9 bases lining up with TRBD2. CDR3 length: 15 amino acids. Germline CDR1 reads DFQATT; CDR2 reads SNEGSKA (reference sequence). V dropped 3 bases and J dropped 2; count of bases not matched to a gene: 6. CDR3 sequence (DNA): TGCAGTGCTAGTTCCCCTAGCGGGAACACAGATACGCAGTATTTT. Translated: CSASSPSGNTDTQYF.

V usage is TRBV27 and J usage is TRBJ2-7; D may be TRBD2 (5 bases). CDR1 and CDR2 from the germline V gene are MNHEY and SMNVEV (reference sequence). V shed 0 bases and J shed 3 bases, with 6 bases lying between them. The CDR3 runs to 13 residues. The CDR3 DNA sequence: TGTGCCAGCAGTTTATCTCGGGACTACGAGCAGTACTTC. The encoded protein is CASSLSRDYEQYF.

The chain couples TRBV6-5 to TRBJ2-3, with D maybe TRBD1 (5 bases). The CDR3 is 13 amino acids. V lost 8 bases to trimming and J lost 5 bases, with 14 bases between them. Per the germline V gene, CDR1 is MNHEY and CDR2 is SVGAGI. The CDR3 is CASVVQGLDTQYF. The CDR3 region has the DNA TGTGCCAGCGTAGTTCAGGGCTTAGATACGCAGTATTTT.

The rearrangement joins TRBV4-2 to TRBJ2-1; D is ambiguous. CDR3 size: 15 residues. The germline V gene has CDR1 LGHNA and CDR2 YNFKEQ. V was cut by 0 bases and J by 0 bases, with 6 bases left in between. CDR3 residues: CASSQDANSYNEQFF. The CDR3 DNA is TGTGCCAGCAGCCAAGATGCGAACTCCTACAATGAGCAGTTCTTC.

The CDR3 is CASSYEDRGLLEETQYF. The CDR3 DNA reads as TGTGCCAGCAGTTACGAGGACAGAGGCCTTCTCGAGGAGACCCAGTACTTC. The gene calls are TRBV6-2 or TRBV6-3 and TRBJ2-5; D is possibly TRBD1 (6 bases). Looked up from germline, CDR1 is MNHEY and CDR2 is SVGEGT. CDR3 length: 17 residues. V was cut by 2 bases and J by 5 bases, with 21 bases left in between.

This chain uses TRBV30 with TRBJ1-2, with D hard to call. V lost 2 bases to trimming and J lost 4 bases, with 8 bases between them. The length of the CDR3 is 12 residues. Per germline, CDR1 GTSNPN and CDR2 SVGIG (reference sequence). CDR3 sequence reads: CAWSPGSYGYTF. For the CDR3, the DNA is TGTGCCTGGAGTCCCGGGTCCTATGGCTACACCTTC.

The chain links TRBV11-2 to TRBJ1-5; D is undetermined. V was pared by 0 bases and J by 4 bases, with 7 bases between. The CDR3 length is 14 residues. Germline CDR1 is SGHAT and CDR2 is FQNNGV. CDR3 amino acids: CASSLDRNNQPQHF. The CDR3 DNA sequence: TGTGCCAGCAGCTTAGACAGGAATAATCAGCCCCAGCATTTT.

J is TRBJ2-2 and V is TRBV27; the D gene is possibly TRBD2 (6 bases). V shed 8 bases and J shed 4 bases, with 11 bases lying between them. The germline CDR1 and CDR2 sequences are MNHEY and SMNVEV (reference sequence). This CDR3 is built from 13 residues. CDR3 residues: CASASALTGELFF. Written as DNA, the CDR3 is TGTGCCAGCGCTAGCGCACTCACCGGGGAGCTGTTTTTT.

The gene calls are TRBV6-2 or TRBV6-3 and TRBJ1-1, with D unclear. Germline V gives CDR1 MNHEY, CDR2 SVGEGT. Between the trimmed V and J ends, which lost 4 bases and 0 bases, there was a span of 9 bases. CDR3 length: 14 amino acids. The CDR3, as DNA: TGTGCCAGCAGTTGGTACAGCATGAACACTGAAGCTTTCTTT. Its protein product is CASSWYSMNTEAFF.